The 30 T cell receptor beta chains below come from one sample, sequenced in a study of blood T cell repertoires in COVID-19. Assay: immunoSEQ multiplex PCR; the TCRdb copy retains only in-frame clones and omits some. The sample lists approximately 240,000 clones, roughly nine tenths occurring once. Sequenced sample: PBMCs or T cells enriched from blood (not recorded which). The receptors stem from a woman in her 30s with acute COVID-19.

The chain links TRBV4-3 to TRBJ1-2; D gene ambiguous. The V gene lost 1 base and the J gene lost 3 bases, with 9 bases spanning the gap. Germline values: CDR1 LGHNA, CDR2 YSLEER. This CDR3 contains 14 residues. CDR3 bases: TGCGCCAGCAGCCAAGGGGCAGGCGACTATGGCTACACCTTC. Translating it yields CASSQGAGDYGYTF.

This chain links TRBV15 with TRBJ2-5; maybe TRBD1 (6 bases). The V gene's germline CDR1 is LNHNV and CDR2 YYDKDF (reference sequence). The CDR3 has 16 amino acids. Deletions cut 0 bases from V and 3 bases from J, with 14 bases between. CDR3 nucleotide sequence: TGTGCCACCAGCAGAGATGCGACAGGCGCTAAAGAGACCCAGTACTTC. Encoded protein: CATSRDATGAKETQYF.

The chain has TRBV5-1 and TRBJ2-3, with TRBD1 matching 7 bases. The trim removed 1 base at V and 4 bases at J, leaving 6 bases unmatched. Germline assignment: CDR1 SGHRS and CDR2 YFSETQ. This CDR3 spans 15 amino acids. The CDR3 DNA reads as TGCGCCAGCAGCTTGACAGGGGTGTCCGCAGATACGCAGTATTTT. This translates into CASSLTGVSADTQYF.

The CDR3 DNA reads TGTGCCAGCAGTCTCCCAGGGGGCGGCATCGGATATGGCTACACCTTC. The encoded protein is CASSLPGGGIGYGYTF. The chain carries TRBV28 and TRBJ1-2; TRBD1 agrees at 8 bases. The CDR3 covers 16 residues. V shed 5 bases and J 5 bases; nucleotides not matched to a gene: 13. Per germline, CDR1 MDHEN and CDR2 SYDVKM.

The V and J genes are TRBV27 and TRBJ2-7; TRBD1 aligns across 7 bases. The V gene's germline CDR1 is MNHEY and CDR2 SMNVEV (reference sequence). Trimming cost V 7 bases and J 3 bases; bases outside gene matches: 6. The CDR3 has 13 residues. CDR3 residues: CASMEQGNYEQYF. The CDR3 coding sequence is TGTGCCAGCATGGAACAGGGGAACTACGAGCAGTACTTC.

The chain links TRBV2 to TRBJ1-5, with TRBD1 matching over 7 bases. V shed 6 bases and J 0 bases; nucleotides not matched to a gene: 5. The germline CDR1 and CDR2 sequences are SNHLY and FYNNEI. The CDR3 covers 15 residues. The chain's CDR3 is CASRGQQYSNQPQHF. The CDR3 DNA reads TGTGCCAGCAGGGGACAGCAGTATAGCAATCAGCCCCAGCATTTT.

This chain links TRBV12-3 or TRBV12-4 with TRBJ2-1; D is unclear. This CDR3 comprises 12 residues. The ends were cut back, 5 bases at V and 7 bases at J, with 9 bases in the middle. For the CDR3, the DNA is TGTGCCAGCAGTAAAGACGGGAATGAGCAGTTCTTC. Its protein product is CASSKDGNEQFF.

The chain combines TRBV27 with TRBJ2-1; a weak D match, TRBD1 (5 bases). Germline values: CDR1 MNHEY, CDR2 SMNVEV (reference sequence). The CDR3 loop spans 15 amino acids. Trimming removed 0 bases from V and 2 bases from J, with 8 bases in between. The CDR3, as DNA: TGTGCCAGCAGTTTATCGCAAGGGGCCTACAATGAGCAGTTCTTC. Translated: CASSLSQGAYNEQFF.

CDR3 sequence: CASSRLRPGLGKPNTGELFF. The CDR3 region has the DNA TGCGCCAGCAGCCGGCTTCGGCCGGGACTAGGAAAACCGAACACCGGGGAGCTGTTTTTT. This chain uses TRBV5-1 with TRBJ2-2; 8 bases fit TRBD2. The length of the CDR3 is 20 residues. Losses at the gene ends were 4 bases for V and 0 bases for J; bases not matched to a gene: 17. Germline V gene sequence: CDR1 SGHRS, CDR2 YFSETQ.

The CDR3 is CSVLSSGTGGGETQYF. DNA for the CDR3: TGCAGCGTTTTATCCTCGGGGACAGGGGGCGGTGAGACCCAGTACTTC. V and J are TRBV29-1 and TRBJ2-5; 12 nucleotides line up with TRBD1. The germline CDR1 and CDR2 sequences are SQVTM and ANQGSEA. V trimming: 5 bases; J trimming: 5 bases; junction bases outside the gene matches: 12. The CDR3 totals 16 residues.

The chain recombines TRBV19 with TRBJ2-1; no clear D gene. Trimming pared 10 bases from V and 1 base from J, leaving 17 bases between. The CDR3 covers 15 residues. Germline values: CDR1 LNHDA, CDR2 SQIVND (reference sequence). CDR3 protein: CATNPRRSSYNEQFF. The DNA for the CDR3 is TGTGCCACTAACCCTCGTCGTTCATCCTACAATGAGCAGTTCTTC.

The V call is TRBV5-8, the J call TRBJ2-4; 10 nucleotides line up with TRBD2. V gave up 0 bases and J gave up 6 bases; unmatched junction bases: 3. CDR1 SGHTS and CDR2 YDEGEE come from the germline V gene. CDR3 size: 15 residues. CDR3 bases: TGTGCCAGCAGCTTGGAGGGGACTAGCGCAAACATTCAGTACTTC. Encoded protein: CASSLEGTSANIQYF.

The chain combines TRBV7-3 with TRBJ2-3, with D perhaps matching TRBD2 (6 bases). The CDR3 covers 15 residues. CDR1 and CDR2 (germline): SGHTA, FQGTGA. Trimming stripped 5 bases from V and 2 bases from J, with 14 bases between. The CDR3 DNA reads TGTGCCAGCAGCGTAGCTAGCGCCCCCACAGATACGCAGTATTTT. It yields the protein CASSVASAPTDTQYF. Full variable domain (rest looked up from reference TRBV7-3 and TRBJ2-3): GAGVSQTPSNKVTEKGKYVELRCDPISGHTALYWYRQSLGQGPEFLIYFQGTGAADDSGLPNDRFFAVRPEGSVSTLKIQRTERGDSAVYLCASSVASAPTDTQYFGPGTRLTVL.

The chain joins TRBV7-8 to TRBJ2-7, with D maybe TRBD1 (6 bases). The germline gives CDR1 SGHVS, CDR2 FQNEAQ. CDR3 length: 15 residues. V lost 1 base and J lost 4, with 14 bases in between. The CDR3 bases are TGTGCCAGCAGCTTAGGAACAGGGATTGGGTACGAGCAGTACTTC. Its protein is CASSLGTGIGYEQYF.

This chain connects TRBV19 to TRBJ1-5; D remains ambiguous. The CDR3 is 14 amino acids. CDR1 LNHDA and CDR2 SQIVND come from the germline V gene (reference sequence). The V end was cut by 2 bases, the J end by 6 bases, with 11 bases between. CDR3 loop: CASSIQGDGQPQHF. Here the CDR3 DNA reads TGTGCCAGTAGTATACAAGGAGACGGTCAGCCCCAGCATTTT.

The chain employs TRBV5-1 and TRBJ2-7; a weak D match, TRBD2 (5 bases). With 3 bases removed from V and 6 bases from J, the gap between germline ends came to 13 bases. The CDR3 is made up of 13 amino acids. Germline V gene sequence: CDR1 SGHRS, CDR2 YFSETQ. CDR3 DNA: TGCGCCAGCAGCTCCTCGGGATTTGTCGAGCAGTACTTC. Protein product: CASSSSGFVEQYF.

CDR3 in DNA: TGCGCCAGCACCCCGGGACAGTTCTCTGGAAACACCATATATTTT. This translates into CASTPGQFSGNTIYF. The chain recombines TRBV10-2 with TRBJ1-3; the match to TRBD1 covers 7 bases. Per the germline V gene, CDR1 is WSHSY and CDR2 is SAAADI. Germline trimming cut 7 bases from V and 0 bases from J; bases unmatched to any gene: 6. The CDR3 has 15 amino acids.

This rearrangement joins TRBV12-5 to TRBJ2-5, with TRBD2 matching over 8 bases. Germline trimming cut 1 base from V and 1 base from J; bases unmatched to any gene: 2. There are 15 residues in the CDR3. Germline V lookup: CDR1 LGHNT, CDR2 FRNRAP. In DNA form, the CDR3 reads TGTGCTAGTGGTTTGGACGGACTAGCCCAAGAGACCCAGTACTTC. The encoded protein is CASGLDGLAQETQYF.

The DNA for the CDR3 is TGCAGCGTACAGGACCGAATGAACACTGAAGCTTTCTTT. Its translation is CSVQDRMNTEAFF. V and J are TRBV29-1 and TRBJ1-1; a possible D gene is TRBD1 (5 bases). V was pared by 6 bases and J by 0 bases, with 11 bases between. This CDR3 is built from 13 residues. CDR1 is SQVTM, CDR2 ANQGSEA, per germline.

The rearrangement joins TRBV5-1 to TRBJ2-1, with 10 bases aligning to TRBD2. The CDR3 contains 15 residues. V shed 4 bases and J 9 bases; nucleotides not matched to a gene: 10. In germline, CDR1 is SGHRS, CDR2 YFSETQ. CDR3 residues: CASSRKSGGESEQFF. Written as DNA, the CDR3 is TGCGCCAGCAGCCGGAAGAGCGGGGGGGAGAGTGAGCAGTTCTTC.

J is TRBJ2-1 and V is TRBV12-5; 12 positions match TRBD2. The CDR3 runs to 19 residues. With V trimmed by 1 base and J by 2 bases, 9 bases remained unmatched. Germline values: CDR1 LGHNT, CDR2 FRNRAP. The CDR3 region has the DNA TGTGCTAGTGGTTTGGACGCTAGCGGGAGGGTGGGAACCTACAATGAGCAGTTCTTC. This codes for CASGLDASGRVGTYNEQFF.

The V call is TRBV5-3, the J call TRBJ1-4; no definite D call. TRBV5-3 has ORF status, its function being uncertain. The CDR3 sequence is 12 residues long. V was clipped by 9 bases and J by 4 bases, with 10 bases between them. The CDR3 DNA is TGTGCCAAATCTTGGAGTAATGAAAAACTGTTTTTT. It translates to CAKSWSNEKLFF.

The rearrangement links TRBV10-3 to TRBJ1-3, with TRBD1 matching over 7 bases. Trimming at V came to 3 bases and at J to 0 bases, leaving 20 bases not matched to a gene. Germline V gives CDR1 ENHRY, CDR2 SYGVKD. This CDR3 is built from 21 residues. CDR3: CAISDSVGDSQNKYSGNTIYF. In DNA, the CDR3 is TGTGCCATCAGTGATTCGGTTGGGGACAGTCAGAATAAATACTCTGGAAACACCATATATTTT.

V and J are TRBV3-1 (or the pseudogene TRBV3-2) and TRBJ2-1; 7 nucleotides match TRBD1. This CDR3 is built from 16 residues. The trim removed 0 bases at V and 3 bases at J, leaving 5 bases unmatched. Germline V gives CDR1 LGHDT, CDR2 YNNKEL (reference sequence). The CDR3 loop reads CASSQDRGTVYNEQFF. The DNA for the CDR3 is TGTGCCAGCAGCCAAGACAGGGGGACGGTCTACAATGAGCAGTTCTTC.

The chain has TRBV7-6 and TRBJ2-1, with 9 nucleotides matching TRBD2. Germline CDR1 is SGHVS and CDR2 is FNYEAQ. V was pared by 5 bases and J by 2 bases, with 16 bases of the junction left unmatched. This CDR3 is 19 amino acids long. CDR3 sequence reads: CASSPQRASGIAPYNEQFF. CDR3 nucleotides: TGTGCCAGCAGCCCCCAAAGGGCTAGCGGGATCGCTCCCTACAATGAGCAGTTCTTC.

The chain carries TRBV9 and TRBJ1-2; maybe TRBD1 (6 bases). Germline V CDR1 and CDR2: SGDLS, YYNGEE. The CDR3 is 13 residues long. Trimming pared 2 bases from V and 2 bases from J, leaving 7 bases between. The DNA for the CDR3 is TGTGCCAGCAGCGTCACAGGGAACTATGGCTACACCTTC. It is translated as CASSVTGNYGYTF. The complete variable domain, with remaining parts taken from reference TRBV9 and TRBJ1-2, reads DSGVTQTPKHLITATGQRVTLRCSPRSGDLSVYWYQQSLDQGLQFLIQYYNGEERAKGNILERFSAQQFPDLHSELNLSSLELGDSALYFCASSVTGNYGYTFGSGTRLTVV.

CDR3 coding DNA: TGCGCCAGCAGCGCTACCGGGACAGGGGCAGGAGAGCAGTACTTC. This encodes CASSATGTGAGEQYF. This chain joins TRBV5-1 and TRBJ2-7, with 10 positions matching TRBD1. From germline, CDR1 is SGHRS and CDR2 YFSETQ. CDR3 length: 15 amino acids. Germline trimming cut 4 bases from V and 7 bases from J; bases unmatched to any gene: 11. Filled out from reference TRBV5-1 and TRBJ2-7, the complete variable domain reads KAGVTQTPRYLIKTRGQQVTLSCSPISGHRSVSWYQQTPGQGLQFLFEYFSETQRNKGNFPGRFSGRQFSNSRSEMNVSTLELGDSALYLCASSATGTGAGEQYFGPGTRLTVT.

This clone was found once. This sequence joins TRBV19 and TRBJ2-2; 8 bases are a match to TRBD1. This CDR3 has 18 amino acids. The V and J ends lost 6 bases and 5 bases, in that order; junction bases with no gene match: 17. Germline V CDR1 and CDR2: LNHDA, SQIVND (reference sequence). In DNA, the CDR3 is TGTGCCAGTAGCCCCAGGGTCGGCGGGACAGGTGGGACCGGGGAGCTGTTTTTT. The encoded protein is CASSPRVGGTGGTGELFF.

V and J are TRBV19 and TRBJ2-1; D call uncertain. The CDR3 is 15 amino acids. V was clipped by 6 bases and J by 0 bases, with 12 bases between them. Germline CDR1 is LNHDA and CDR2 is SQIVND (reference sequence). The CDR3 region is CASSARRSSYNEQFF. As DNA, the CDR3 is TGTGCCAGTAGCGCCCGACGGAGCTCCTACAATGAGCAGTTCTTC.

In this sample, this clone turned up once. The rearrangement uses TRBV18 and TRBJ2-1; TRBD2 matches at 11 bases. V trimming: 3 bases; J trimming: 4 bases; junction bases outside the gene matches: 5. The CDR3 sequence is 16 residues long. Germline loops: CDR1 KGHSH, CDR2 LQKENI. The CDR3 DNA is TGTGCCAGCTCACCCCGGACTAGCGGGCTTTACAATGAGCAGTTCTTC. Translation: CASSPRTSGLYNEQFF.